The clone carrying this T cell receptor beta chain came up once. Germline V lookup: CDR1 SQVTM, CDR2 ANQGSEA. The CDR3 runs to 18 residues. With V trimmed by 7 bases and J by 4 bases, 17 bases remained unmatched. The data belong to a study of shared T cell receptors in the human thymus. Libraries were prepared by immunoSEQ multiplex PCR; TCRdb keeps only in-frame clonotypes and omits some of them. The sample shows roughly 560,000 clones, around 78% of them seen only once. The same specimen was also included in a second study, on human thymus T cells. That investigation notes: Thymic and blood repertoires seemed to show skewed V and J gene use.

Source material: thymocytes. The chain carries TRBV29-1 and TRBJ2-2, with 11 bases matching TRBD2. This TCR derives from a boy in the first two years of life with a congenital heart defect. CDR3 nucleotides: TGCAGCGCCGGACTCAGGAATAGCGGGAGGGCCCCCACCGGGGAGCTGTTTTTT. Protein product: CSAGLRNSGRAPTGELFF.